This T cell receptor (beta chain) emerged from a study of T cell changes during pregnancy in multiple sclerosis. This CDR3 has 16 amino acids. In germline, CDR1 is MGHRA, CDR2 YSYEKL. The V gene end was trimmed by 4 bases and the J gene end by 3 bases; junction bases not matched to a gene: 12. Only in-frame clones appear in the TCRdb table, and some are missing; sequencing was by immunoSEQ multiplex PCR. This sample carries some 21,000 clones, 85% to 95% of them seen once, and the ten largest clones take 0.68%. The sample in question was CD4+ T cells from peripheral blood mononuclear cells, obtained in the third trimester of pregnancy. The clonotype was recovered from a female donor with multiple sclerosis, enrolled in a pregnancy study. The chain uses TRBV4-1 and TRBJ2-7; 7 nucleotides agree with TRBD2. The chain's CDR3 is CASSRGWGGMIYEQYF. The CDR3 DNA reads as TGCGCCAGCAGCCGCGGTTGGGGGGGGATGATCTACGAGCAGTACTTC.